This T cell receptor beta chain originates from a study of T cells in Graves' hyperthyroidism and ophthalmopathy. CDR1 DFQATT and CDR2 SNEGSKA come from the germline V gene (reference sequence). The CDR3 length is 15 residues. J lost 4 bases, V lost 8 bases, and 13 bases had no gene match. Graves' hyperthyroidism is called stable when ophthalmopathy does not progress within 18 months. In its sample, this clonotype was seen many times. Its antigen is currently unknown. Amplification targeted TCR beta CDR3 regions from RNA transcripts. First-round RT-PCR targeting the TCR CDR3 was performed with the HTBI primer set. TCRdb ran MiXCR on the multiplex PCR reads and lists one entry per CDR3 protein. The sample lists some 740,000 distinct CDR3 sequences, around 13% occurring once. Findings and caveats of the study: Researchers report that a 13 V-J model separated ophthalmopathy from stable hyperthyroidism.

Sample: blood. The sequence came from a woman between 18 and 29 years old with Graves' hyperthyroidism. The chain uses TRBV20-1 and TRBJ1-2; 10 bases agree with TRBD1. The DNA for the CDR3 is TGCAGTACCGTCCTCCCGGGACAGGGGAGCTATGGCTACACCTTC. Its translation: CSTVLPGQGSYGYTF.